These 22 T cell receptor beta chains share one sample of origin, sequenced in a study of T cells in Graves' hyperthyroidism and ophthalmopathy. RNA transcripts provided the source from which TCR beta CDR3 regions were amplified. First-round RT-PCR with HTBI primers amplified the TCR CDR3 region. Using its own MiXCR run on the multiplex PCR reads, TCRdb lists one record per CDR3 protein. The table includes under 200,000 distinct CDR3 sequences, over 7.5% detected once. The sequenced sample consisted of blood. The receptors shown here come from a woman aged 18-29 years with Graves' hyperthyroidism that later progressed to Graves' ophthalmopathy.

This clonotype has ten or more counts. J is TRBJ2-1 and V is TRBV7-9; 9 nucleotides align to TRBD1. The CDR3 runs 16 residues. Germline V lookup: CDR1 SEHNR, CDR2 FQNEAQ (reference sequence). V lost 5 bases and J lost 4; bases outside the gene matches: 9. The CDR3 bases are TGTGCCAGCAGCGCCCTACCGGGACAGGGATACAATGAGCAGTTCTTC. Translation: CASSALPGQGYNEQFF.

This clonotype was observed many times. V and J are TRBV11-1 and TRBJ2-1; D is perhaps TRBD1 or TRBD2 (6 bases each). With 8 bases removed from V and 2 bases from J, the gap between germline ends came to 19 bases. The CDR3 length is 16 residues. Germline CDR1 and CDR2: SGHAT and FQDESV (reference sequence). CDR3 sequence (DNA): TGTGCCAGCGATACACGAGGGGGGTCCCCCTACAATGAGCAGTTCTTC. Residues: CASDTRGGSPYNEQFF.

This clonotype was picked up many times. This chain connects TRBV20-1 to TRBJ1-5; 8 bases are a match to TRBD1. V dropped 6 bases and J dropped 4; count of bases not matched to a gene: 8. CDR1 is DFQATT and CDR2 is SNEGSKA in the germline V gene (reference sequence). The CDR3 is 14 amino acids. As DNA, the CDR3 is TGCAGTGCCCTCCAGGGGGCTACTAATCAGCCCCAGCATTTT. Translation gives CSALQGATNQPQHF.

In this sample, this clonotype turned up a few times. The CDR3 nucleotides are TGTGCCAGCAGCGTAGCCCCCCAGGGGGCAATGTATGAGCAGTACTTC. This codes for CASSVAPQGAMYEQYF. The chain joins TRBV9 to TRBJ2-7; TRBD1 agrees at 8 bases. V shed 0 bases and J 7 bases; nucleotides not matched to a gene: 12. Germline CDR1 reads SGDLS; CDR2 reads YYNGEE. CDR3 size: 16 residues.

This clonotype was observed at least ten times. The chain's CDR3 is CSARESWSGRAEEQYF. CDR3 coding DNA: TGCAGTGCTAGAGAGAGTTGGAGCGGGAGGGCGGAGGAGCAGTACTTC. The chain carries TRBV20-1 and TRBJ2-7, with TRBD2 matching over 10 bases. The CDR3 runs to 16 residues. After removal of 0 bases from V and 7 bases from J, the junction contained 12 bases not matched to a gene. CDR1 and CDR2 from the germline V gene are DFQATT and SNEGSKA (reference sequence).

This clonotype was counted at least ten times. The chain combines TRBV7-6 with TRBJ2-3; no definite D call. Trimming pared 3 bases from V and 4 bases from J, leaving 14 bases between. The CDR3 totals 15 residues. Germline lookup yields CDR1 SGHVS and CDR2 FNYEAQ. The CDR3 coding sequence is TGTGCCAGCAGCTTTAGCACCGCTCTGGCAGATACGCAGTATTTT. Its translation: CASSFSTALADTQYF. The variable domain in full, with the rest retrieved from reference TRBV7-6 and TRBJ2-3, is GAGVSQSPRYKVTKRGQDVALRCDPISGHVSLYWYRQALGQGPEFLTYFNYEAQQDKSGLPNDRFSAERPEGSISTLTIQRTEQRDSAMYRCASSFSTALADTQYFGPGTRLTVL.

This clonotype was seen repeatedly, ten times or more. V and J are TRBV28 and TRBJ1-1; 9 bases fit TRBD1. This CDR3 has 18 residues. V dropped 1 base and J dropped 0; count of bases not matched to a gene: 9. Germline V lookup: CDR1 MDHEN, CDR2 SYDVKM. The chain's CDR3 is CASSLYRGRWAVNTEAFF. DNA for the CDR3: TGTGCCAGCAGTTTATACAGGGGGCGCTGGGCGGTGAACACTGAAGCTTTCTTT.

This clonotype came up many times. CDR3 sequence: CAWIVAGAYNEQFF. CDR3 coding DNA: TGTGCCTGGATAGTAGCGGGGGCCTACAATGAGCAGTTCTTC. The chain links TRBV30 to TRBJ2-1, with 9 bases fitting TRBD2. This CDR3 comprises 14 residues. With 4 bases clipped from V and 2 bases from J, the junction kept 3 bases outside the gene matches. Germline CDR1 is GTSNPN and CDR2 is SVGIG (reference sequence).

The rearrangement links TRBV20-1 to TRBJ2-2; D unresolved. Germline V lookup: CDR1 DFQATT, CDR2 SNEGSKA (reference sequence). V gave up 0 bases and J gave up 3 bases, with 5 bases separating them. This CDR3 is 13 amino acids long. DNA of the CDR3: TGCAGTGCTAGAGATTTGGACACCGGGGAGCTGTTTTTT. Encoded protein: CSARDLDTGELFF.

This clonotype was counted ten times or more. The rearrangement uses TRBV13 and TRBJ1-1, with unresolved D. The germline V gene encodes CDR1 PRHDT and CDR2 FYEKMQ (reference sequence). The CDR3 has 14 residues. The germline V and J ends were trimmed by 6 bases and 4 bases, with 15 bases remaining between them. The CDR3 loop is CASRLPEVFTEAFF. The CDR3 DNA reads TGTGCCAGCAGACTACCGGAAGTGTTCACTGAAGCTTTCTTT. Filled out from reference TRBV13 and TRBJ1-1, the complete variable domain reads AAGVIQSPRHLIKEKRETATLKCYPIPRHDTVYWYQQGPGQDPQFLISFYEKMQSDKGSIPDRFSAQQFSDYHSELNMSSLELGDSALYFCASRLPEVFTEAFFGQGTRLTVV.

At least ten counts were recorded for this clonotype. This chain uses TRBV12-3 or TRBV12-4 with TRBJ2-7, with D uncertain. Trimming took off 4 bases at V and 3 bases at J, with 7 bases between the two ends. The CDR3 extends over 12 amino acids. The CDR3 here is CASSSHLYEQYF. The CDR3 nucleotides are TGTGCCAGCAGTTCACACCTCTACGAGCAGTACTTC.

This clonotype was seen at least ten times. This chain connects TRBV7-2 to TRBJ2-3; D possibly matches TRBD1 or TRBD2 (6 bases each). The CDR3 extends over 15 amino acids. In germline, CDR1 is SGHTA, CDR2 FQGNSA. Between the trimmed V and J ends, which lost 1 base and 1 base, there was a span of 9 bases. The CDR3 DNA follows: TGTGCCAGCAGCTTAGAACGGGGGCGCACAGATACGCAGTATTTT. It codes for CASSLERGRTDTQYF.

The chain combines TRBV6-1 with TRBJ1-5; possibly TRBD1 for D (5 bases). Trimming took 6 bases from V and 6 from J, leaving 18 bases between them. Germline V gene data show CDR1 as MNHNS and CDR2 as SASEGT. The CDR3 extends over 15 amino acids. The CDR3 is CASSPSGITPQPQHF. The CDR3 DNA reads TGTGCCAGCAGCCCCTCAGGGATTACCCCTCAGCCCCAGCATTTT.

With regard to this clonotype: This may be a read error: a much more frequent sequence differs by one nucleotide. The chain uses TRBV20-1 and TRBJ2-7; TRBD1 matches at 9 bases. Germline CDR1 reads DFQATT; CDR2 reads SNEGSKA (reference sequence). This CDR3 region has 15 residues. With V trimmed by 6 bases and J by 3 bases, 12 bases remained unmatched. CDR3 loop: CSADALQGANYEQYF. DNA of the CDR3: TGCAGTGCCGATGCCCTACAGGGGGCGAACTACGAGCAGTACTTC.

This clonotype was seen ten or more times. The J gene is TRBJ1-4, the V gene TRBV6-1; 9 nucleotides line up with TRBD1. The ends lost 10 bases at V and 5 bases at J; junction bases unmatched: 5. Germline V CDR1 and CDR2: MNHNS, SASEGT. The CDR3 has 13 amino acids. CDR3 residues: CATRTGENEKLFF. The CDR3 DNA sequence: TGTGCCACCCGGACAGGGGAGAATGAAAAACTGTTTTTT.

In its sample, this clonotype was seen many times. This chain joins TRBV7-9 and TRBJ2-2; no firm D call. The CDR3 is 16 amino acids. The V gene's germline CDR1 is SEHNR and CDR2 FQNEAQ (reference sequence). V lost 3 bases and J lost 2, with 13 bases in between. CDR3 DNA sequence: TGTGCCAGCAGCTTGGCCCCATCGAGAAACACCGGGGAGCTGTTTTTT. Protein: CASSLAPSRNTGELFF.

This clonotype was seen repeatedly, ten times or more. CDR3: CASGPSGASTDTQYF. CDR3 in DNA: TGTGCCAGCGGCCCCAGCGGGGCCAGCACAGATACGCAGTATTTT. The chain has TRBV7-3 and TRBJ2-3, with 7 bases lining up with TRBD2. The V gene's germline CDR1 is SGHTA and CDR2 FQGTGA. V was clipped by 8 bases and J by 0 bases; unmatched bases: 8. The CDR3 length is 15 residues.

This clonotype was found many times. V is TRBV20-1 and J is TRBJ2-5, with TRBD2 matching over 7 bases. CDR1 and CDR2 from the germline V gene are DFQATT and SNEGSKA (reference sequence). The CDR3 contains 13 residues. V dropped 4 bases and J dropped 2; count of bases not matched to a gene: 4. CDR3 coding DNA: TGCAGTGCTACGTGGGGAGGGCAAGAGACCCAGTACTTC. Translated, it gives CSATWGGQETQYF.

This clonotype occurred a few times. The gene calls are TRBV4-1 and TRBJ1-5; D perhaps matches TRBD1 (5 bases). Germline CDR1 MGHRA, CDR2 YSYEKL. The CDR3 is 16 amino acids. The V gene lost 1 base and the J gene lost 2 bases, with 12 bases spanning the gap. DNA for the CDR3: TGCGCCAGCAGCCAAGTTTGGCAGGGCGGCAATCAGCCCCAGCATTTT. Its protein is CASSQVWQGGNQPQHF.

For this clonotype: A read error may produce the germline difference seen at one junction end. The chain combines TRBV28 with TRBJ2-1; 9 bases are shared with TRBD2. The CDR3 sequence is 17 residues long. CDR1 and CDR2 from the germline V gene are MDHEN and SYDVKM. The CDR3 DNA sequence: TGTGCCAGCAGCCCCCAGGGTAGCGGGAGAGGAGGCAATGGGCAGTTCTTC. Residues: CASSPQGSGRGGNGQFF.

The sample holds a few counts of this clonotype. CDR3 nucleotide sequence: TGTGCCAGCTCATCTAACAGGGGACGCTCCTCCTACGAGCAGTACTTC. As protein: CASSSNRGRSSYEQYF. The chain joins TRBV18 to TRBJ2-7; 7 positions agree with TRBD1. Trimming at V came to 5 bases and at J to 0 bases, leaving 10 bases not matched to a gene. The CDR3 runs to 16 residues. Germline CDR1 KGHSH, CDR2 LQKENI.

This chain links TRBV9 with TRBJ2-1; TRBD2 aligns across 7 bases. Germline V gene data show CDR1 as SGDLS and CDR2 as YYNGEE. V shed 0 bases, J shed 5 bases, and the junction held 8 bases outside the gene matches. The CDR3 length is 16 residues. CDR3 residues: CASSVGGRLAHNEQFF. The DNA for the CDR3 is TGTGCCAGCAGCGTAGGGGGAAGACTAGCCCACAATGAGCAGTTCTTC.